Presented here are 30 T cell receptor beta chains from one specimen sequenced in a study of T cell responses to AZD1222 COVID-19 vaccine. The protocol was immunoSEQ multiplex PCR, while the TCRdb copy is restricted to in-frame clones and leaves out a portion. The data hold around 100,000 clones, with about 89% observed a single time. The source material was peripheral blood, sampled on day 0 of AZD1222 vaccination. The source is an adult in good health.

The rearrangement joins TRBV5-1 to TRBJ1-2, with TRBD1 matching over 7 bases. V gave up 4 bases and J gave up 5 bases; unmatched junction bases: 11. The CDR3 consists of 15 residues. Germline loops: CDR1 SGHRS, CDR2 YFSETQ. The CDR3 spells CASSPRSGQEYGYTF. DNA for the CDR3: TGCGCCAGCAGCCCGAGGAGCGGACAGGAATATGGCTACACCTTC. The full variable domain, rest sourced from reference TRBV5-1 and TRBJ1-2, is KAGVTQTPRYLIKTRGQQVTLSCSPISGHRSVSWYQQTPGQGLQFLFEYFSETQRNKGNFPGRFSGRQFSNSRSEMNVSTLELGDSALYLCASSPRSGQEYGYTFGSGTRLTVV.

This clone has just one count. The V gene is TRBV13, the J gene TRBJ2-3; D gene ambiguous. Germline-derived CDR1 and CDR2 are PRHDT and FYEKMQ (reference sequence). This CDR3 has 14 residues. Trimming shortened V by 4 bases and J by 7 bases, and 15 bases separated the two germline ends. The CDR3: CASSSYTVDYTQYF. In nucleotides, the CDR3 is TGTGCCAGCAGCTCATACACGGTCGATTATACGCAGTATTTT.

The chain has TRBV6-5 and TRBJ2-1; possibly TRBD1 for D (5 bases). Trimming left V 0 bases short and J 7 bases short, with 10 bases between. CDR1 and CDR2 from the germline V gene are MNHEY and SVGAGI. The CDR3 loop spans 14 amino acids. For the CDR3, the DNA is TGTGCCAGCAGTTACTCGAATAGGGGTAATGAGCAGTTCTTC. It encodes CASSYSNRGNEQFF.

The J gene is TRBJ1-1, the V gene TRBV3-1 (or the pseudogene TRBV3-2), with a possible D match to TRBD1 (5 bases). Trimming left V 4 bases short and J 4 bases short, with 13 bases between. CDR3 size: 14 residues. From germline, CDR1 is LGHDT and CDR2 YNNKEL (reference sequence). The CDR3 spells CASSPPGGVTEAFF. In nucleotides, the CDR3 is TGTGCCAGCAGCCCGCCGGGGGGGGTCACTGAAGCTTTCTTT.

V and J are TRBV7-2 and TRBJ1-1; 9 bases map to TRBD1. There are 14 residues in the CDR3. The ends lost 5 bases at V and 7 bases at J; junction bases unmatched: 8. Germline V gene lookup returns CDR1 SGHTA and CDR2 FQGNSA. The CDR3 DNA reads TGTGCCAGCAGCGTTAACAGGGGGCGCAATGAAGCTTTCTTT. Translation gives CASSVNRGRNEAFF.

This clone was counted a single time. The chain joins TRBV7-6 to TRBJ1-5; no reliable D call. The V and J ends lost 0 bases and 5 bases respectively, with 5 bases between them. Germline assignment: CDR1 SGHVS and CDR2 FNYEAQ. The CDR3 consists of 13 residues. CDR3 coding DNA: TGTGCCAGCAGCTTAGCATATGATCAGCCCCAGCATTTT. Protein: CASSLAYDQPQHF.

The rearrangement links TRBV5-1 to TRBJ1-2; D remains ambiguous. Per the germline V gene, CDR1 is SGHRS and CDR2 is YFSETQ. V dropped 4 bases and J dropped 2 bases, with 12 bases sitting between them. CDR3 size: 14 residues. CDR3 protein: CASSLPEGNYGYTF. In DNA, the CDR3 is TGCGCCAGCAGCCTCCCGGAAGGGAACTATGGCTACACCTTC.

The chain employs TRBV6-6 and TRBJ2-4; D ambiguous. Germline V gene sequence: CDR1 MNHNY, CDR2 SVGAGI (reference sequence). Trimming removed 5 bases from V and 10 bases from J, with 27 bases in between. The CDR3 extends over 17 amino acids. Here the CDR3 reads CASSQRPRNPPVGIQYF. The CDR3 coding sequence is TGTGCCAGCAGTCAACGACCCCGGAATCCCCCGGTAGGGATTCAGTACTTC.

This clone was picked up a small number of times. The chain links TRBV11-2 to TRBJ1-3; no firm D call. The germline CDR1 and CDR2 sequences are SGHAT and FQNNGV. CDR3 length: 17 amino acids. Between the trimmed V and J ends, which lost 5 bases and 1 base, there was a span of 18 bases. CDR3 bases: TGTGCCAGCAGCCCGAATCTGTCGACTTGGTCTGGAAACACCATATATTTT. Protein: CASSPNLSTWSGNTIYF.

Here the CDR3 reads CASSFGDSIRGDRGYTF. The CDR3 DNA is TGCGCCAGCAGCTTCGGGGACAGCATTAGGGGAGATCGGGGCTACACCTTC. The J gene is TRBJ1-2, the V gene TRBV5-1; 7 bases are a match to TRBD1. J was trimmed by 8 bases and V by 2 bases; bases with no gene match: 18. The CDR3 is 17 residues long. Germline V gene data show CDR1 as SGHRS and CDR2 as YFSETQ.

The V gene is TRBV5-1, the J gene TRBJ1-6, with D perhaps TRBD1 (5 bases). Trimming left V 0 bases short and J 13 bases short, with 14 bases between. Germline V lookup: CDR1 SGHRS, CDR2 YFSETQ. There are 14 residues in the CDR3. The CDR3 is CASSLGNPGPPLHF. CDR3 bases: TGCGCCAGCAGCTTGGGAAACCCAGGGCCCCCCCTCCACTTT.

In nucleotides, the CDR3 is TGTGCCAGTAGCCATTTGAGGGGTCGCAATCAGCCCCAGCATTTT. This codes for CASSHLRGRNQPQHF. This chain uses TRBV19 with TRBJ1-5; D possibly corresponds to TRBD1 (5 bases). CDR3 size: 15 residues. Germline lookup yields CDR1 LNHDA and CDR2 SQIVND (reference sequence). The V end lost 6 bases, the J end lost 2 bases, and 14 bases lay between the germline ends.

DNA for the CDR3: TGTGCCAGCAGTACGTCAGGCGGGGAGCTGTTTTTT. Translation gives CASSTSGGELFF. The chain has TRBV27 and TRBJ2-2; unclear D gene. The CDR3 has 12 amino acids. CDR1 and CDR2 (germline): MNHEY, SMNVEV (reference sequence). V was clipped by 5 bases and J by 7 bases, with 8 bases between them.

V is TRBV4-1 and J is TRBJ2-7; D may be TRBD1 (6 bases). The germline V gene encodes CDR1 MGHRA and CDR2 YSYEKL. This CDR3 region has 14 residues. Trimming stripped 4 bases from V and 2 bases from J, with 12 bases between. DNA of the CDR3: TGCGCCAGCAGCCTGGGTAGGGGGACCTACGAGCAGTACTTC. Its translation is CASSLGRGTYEQYF.

The CDR3 region is CASRARGELFF. The CDR3 region has the DNA TGTGCCAGCAGGGCGCGGGGGGAGCTGTTTTTT. The chain links TRBV12-3 or TRBV12-4 to TRBJ2-2, with D hard to call. Trimming left V 6 bases short and J 8 bases short, with 7 bases between. The CDR3 has 11 residues.

This clone was detected only once. The CDR3 DNA sequence: TGTGCCAGCAGCCTGGCGGTTAGTTCACCCCTCCACTTT. Translation gives CASSLAVSSPLHF. This chain joins TRBV11-2 and TRBJ1-6; the D is unclear. Trimming left V 5 bases short and J 9 bases short, with 11 bases between. Germline CDR1 reads SGHAT; CDR2 reads FQNNGV. This CDR3 spans 13 amino acids.

The chain links TRBV7-3 to TRBJ2-6; D gene ambiguous. The germline V and J ends were trimmed by 0 bases and 0 bases, with 15 bases remaining between them. Germline V CDR1 and CDR2: SGHTA, FQGTGA. The length of the CDR3 is 19 residues. CDR3 in DNA: TGTGCCAGCAGCTTAACAGCTGGCGGAGAGAGCTCTGGGGCCAACGTCCTGACTTTC. This gives the protein CASSLTAGGESSGANVLTF.

The rearrangement uses TRBV7-8 and TRBJ1-1; D is undetermined. V was clipped by 3 bases and J by 1 base, with 12 bases between them. The germline V gene has CDR1 SGHVS and CDR2 FQNEAQ. The CDR3 has 15 amino acids. The DNA for the CDR3 is TGTGCCAGCAGCTTCGGGAGGATTGGGAACACTGAAGCTTTCTTT. It translates to CASSFGRIGNTEAFF.

This sequence joins TRBV11-2 and TRBJ2-1, with 12 bases that match TRBD2. V gave up 5 bases and J gave up 7 bases; unmatched junction bases: 12. The CDR3 has 17 residues. CDR1 is SGHAT and CDR2 is FQNNGV in the germline V gene. CDR3 bases: TGTGCCAGCAGCCCAAGGGGAGGACTAGCGGGAATTAATGAGCAGTTCTTC. Encoded protein: CASSPRGGLAGINEQFF.

V is TRBV27 and J is TRBJ2-1; tentatively, D is TRBD1 (6 bases). Trimming stripped 6 bases from V and 8 bases from J, with 20 bases between. The CDR3 is made up of 15 amino acids. From germline, CDR1 is MNHEY and CDR2 SMNVEV (reference sequence). CDR3 DNA: TGTGCCAGCAGCCGCTCACCACAGGGTCGCGATGAGCAGTTCTTC. Protein sequence: CASSRSPQGRDEQFF.

The chain is built from TRBV5-4 and TRBJ1-1, with a tentative D call TRBD1 (5 bases). V was pared by 0 bases and J by 2 bases, with 11 bases between. The V gene's germline CDR1 is SGHNT and CDR2 YYREEE (reference sequence). CDR3 size: 15 residues. For the CDR3, the DNA is TGTGCCAGCAGCTTGGATAACAGGCCAAACACTGAAGCTTTCTTT. It is translated as CASSLDNRPNTEAFF.

The chain has TRBV19 and TRBJ1-4; 10 bases align to TRBD1. The length of the CDR3 is 14 residues. Per the germline V gene, CDR1 is LNHDA and CDR2 is SQIVND (reference sequence). The junction had 4 bases not matched to a gene; V was cut back by 10 bases and J by 2 bases. The CDR3 spells CATAGQGTNEKLFF. The DNA of the CDR3 is TGTGCCACCGCGGGACAGGGGACTAATGAAAAACTGTTTTTT.

The chain uses TRBV4-1 and TRBJ2-7; possibly TRBD2 for D (5 bases). The V end lost 4 bases, the J end lost 0 bases, and 16 bases lay between the germline ends. There are 16 residues in the CDR3. CDR1 MGHRA and CDR2 YSYEKL come from the germline V gene. CDR3 protein: CASSPGLVLHSYEQYF. The DNA of the CDR3 is TGCGCCAGCAGCCCGGGGTTGGTGCTGCACTCCTACGAGCAGTACTTC.

A single count supports this clone. The CDR3, as DNA: TGTGCCAGCAGGTTTCCGGGACAGGGAGTGGAGACCCAGTACTTC. It encodes CASRFPGQGVETQYF. The V gene is TRBV11-2, the J gene TRBJ2-5, with 9 bases fitting TRBD1. The CDR3 loop spans 15 amino acids. V lost 6 bases to trimming and J lost 5 bases; unmatched junction nucleotides: 10. Germline CDR1 SGHAT, CDR2 FQNNGV.

The rearrangement uses TRBV6-4 and TRBJ2-7, with TRBD1 matching 9 bases. The CDR3 length is 14 residues. V lost 6 bases, J lost 0 bases, and 3 bases stayed unmatched. Germline CDR1 is MRHNA and CDR2 is SNTAGT. The CDR3 reads CASSRDRDSYEQYF. The DNA of the CDR3 is TGTGCCAGCAGCCGGGACAGGGACTCCTACGAGCAGTACTTC.

This chain uses TRBV6-4 with TRBJ2-1, with 8 positions matching TRBD1. V was pared by 10 bases and J by 0 bases, with 11 bases of the junction left unmatched. CDR3 length: 16 residues. The germline V gene encodes CDR1 MRHNA and CDR2 SNTAGT. CDR3 sequence (DNA): TGTGCCACCAGGGGGCTGGTGAGGGCCTCCTACAATGAGCAGTTCTTC. This translates into CATRGLVRASYNEQFF.

This sequence joins TRBV13 and TRBJ1-2; no clear D gene. Germline V gene sequence: CDR1 PRHDT, CDR2 FYEKMQ (reference sequence). The V end was cut by 2 bases, the J end by 2 bases, with 6 bases between. The length of the CDR3 is 13 residues. CDR3 DNA sequence: TGTGCCAGCAGCTTACAGGCGAACTATGGCTACACCTTC. Its translation is CASSLQANYGYTF.

The CDR3 is CASSLISGGAAYYEQYF. CDR3 nucleotide sequence: TGTGCCAGCAGCTTAATAAGCGGGGGGGCAGCTTATTACGAGCAGTACTTC. This chain connects TRBV7-9 to TRBJ2-7, with 10 bases that match TRBD2. This CDR3 region has 17 residues. Germline CDR1 is SEHNR and CDR2 is FQNEAQ (reference sequence). The junction had 11 bases not matched to a gene; V was cut back by 2 bases and J by 4 bases.

The chain links TRBV28 to TRBJ1-1; 7 bases fit TRBD1. Trimming removed 5 bases from V and 1 base from J; junction bases left unmatched: 10. The CDR3 contains 16 residues. Germline assignment: CDR1 MDHEN and CDR2 SYDVKM. In DNA form, the CDR3 reads TGTGCCAGCAGTCCAAACCCCGACAGGGCGAACACTGAAGCTTTCTTT. The encoded protein is CASSPNPDRANTEAFF.

The chain is built from TRBV7-9 and TRBJ1-4, with TRBD1 matching 9 bases. CDR1 is SEHNR, CDR2 FQNEAQ, per germline (reference sequence). V lost 5 bases, J lost 3 bases, and 7 bases stayed unmatched. The CDR3 consists of 16 residues. The CDR3 loop reads CASSPNRDRANEKLFF. CDR3 nucleotide sequence: TGTGCCAGCAGCCCGAACCGGGACAGGGCTAATGAAAAACTGTTTTTT. The entire variable domain, with the rest obtained from reference TRBV7-9 and TRBJ1-4, is as follows: DTGVSQNPRHKITKRGQNVTFRCDPISEHNRLYWYRQTLGQGPEFLTYFQNEAQLEKSRLLSDRFSAERPKGSFSTLEIQRTEQGDSAMYLCASSPNRDRANEKLFFGSGTQLSVL.